This T cell receptor beta chain was sequenced for a study of breast tumors, draining lymph nodes, adjacent tissues. Study-wide points: Tumors had less TCR diversity than lymph nodes, more than nontumor tissue. The lymph node origin of tumor T cells was framed as consistent with a hypothesis, not demonstrated.

The lymph nodes were axillary draining lymph nodes from breast cancer patients. TCRdb reanalysed the multiplex PCR reads using MiXCR and keeps one entry per CDR3 protein. The table lists 120,000 or so distinct CDR3 sequences, 20% of them singletons. This clonotype has a count of ten or more. What it binds is unknown. The receptor was derived from a female donor with breast cancer. Some clones in this sample may be carry-over from other donors' samples. Sequenced sample: axillary lymph node tissue.

The chain's CDR3 is CASRGDVSSYNEQFF. In nucleotides, the CDR3 is TGTGCCAGCAGGGGGGACGTTAGCTCCTACAATGAGCAGTTCTTC. The chain combines TRBV12-3 or TRBV12-4 with TRBJ2-1; D is perhaps TRBD1 or TRBD2 (5 bases each). The CDR3 loop spans 15 amino acids. V was pared by 6 bases and J by 0 bases, with 12 bases between.